Presented here are 7 T cell receptor beta chains from one specimen sequenced in a study of control samples from healthy donors and cancer patients. The table came from immunoSEQ multiplex PCR; TCRdb's copy has only in-frame clones and leaves some out. Among about 130,000 clones listed, about 94% were seen once. The sequenced sample consisted of PBMCs. Receptors were obtained from a man aged 60 to 69 with colorectal cancer.

The rearrangement uses TRBV11-2 and TRBJ1-2; D not certain. The CDR3 has 16 residues. In germline, CDR1 is SGHAT, CDR2 FQNNGV. V dropped 5 bases and J dropped 0 bases, with 16 bases sitting between them. The CDR3 spells CASSRGPGETNYGYTF. CDR3 DNA sequence: TGTGCCAGCAGCCGCGGACCGGGTGAGACTAACTATGGCTACACCTTC. The full variable domain, its missing parts supplied by reference TRBV11-2 and TRBJ1-2, is EAGVAQSPRYKIIEKRQSVAFWCNPISGHATLYWYQQILGQGPKLLIQFQNNGVVDDSQLPKDRFSAERLKGVDSTLKIQPAKLEDSAVYLCASSRGPGETNYGYTFGSGTRLTVV.

The J gene is TRBJ2-3, the V gene TRBV6-5; 7 bases map to TRBD2. The trim removed 6 bases at V and 2 bases at J, leaving 5 bases unmatched. CDR1 and CDR2 from the germline V gene are MNHEY and SVGAGI. The CDR3 contains 14 residues. The CDR3 coding sequence is TGTGCCAGCAGAAGCGGGGATTACACAGATACGCAGTATTTT. Residues: CASRSGDYTDTQYF.

The CDR3 region is CASRDLGQGTDTQYF. The CDR3 DNA sequence: TGTGCCAGCAGGGATTTGGGACAGGGGACAGATACGCAGTATTTT. The rearrangement uses TRBV27 and TRBJ2-3, with 10 bases lining up with TRBD1. With 6 bases clipped from V and 3 bases from J, the junction kept 6 bases outside the gene matches. The germline V gene encodes CDR1 MNHEY and CDR2 SMNVEV (reference sequence). The CDR3 is 15 residues long.

This sequence joins TRBV11-2 and TRBJ2-5; D is possibly TRBD1 (6 bases). Per the germline V gene, CDR1 is SGHAT and CDR2 is FQNNGV. Between the trimmed V and J ends, which lost 4 bases and 0 bases, there was a span of 9 bases. This CDR3 region has 14 residues. CDR3 sequence reads: CASSSRGYQETQYF. DNA of the CDR3: TGTGCCAGCAGCTCCAGGGGTTACCAAGAGACCCAGTACTTC.

The chain couples TRBV28 to TRBJ2-7; 8 bases agree with TRBD1. There are 11 residues in the CDR3. Trimming removed 6 bases from V and 12 bases from J; junction bases left unmatched: 7. Germline-derived CDR1 and CDR2 are MDHEN and SYDVKM. The CDR3 sequence is CASREGQDAYF. CDR3 DNA sequence: TGTGCCAGCAGAGAGGGACAGGACGCGTACTTC.

The rearrangement links TRBV6-5 to TRBJ1-4, with D tentatively TRBD1 (6 bases). Germline loops: CDR1 MNHEY, CDR2 SVGAGI. Deletions cut 0 bases from V and 7 bases from J, with 12 bases between. CDR3 length: 15 residues. The CDR3 sequence is CASSYSSGASEKLFF. The CDR3 bases are TGTGCCAGCAGTTACTCGTCGGGGGCGAGTGAAAAACTGTTTTTT.

V is TRBV7-2 and J is TRBJ1-2, with TRBD1 as a possible D gene (5 bases). The CDR3 sequence is 13 residues long. V was shortened by 3 bases and J by 2 bases, with 7 bases between the two germline ends. Germline V gene lookup returns CDR1 SGHTA and CDR2 FQGNSA. The CDR3 DNA reads TGTGCCAGCAGCTTGGGGCAGAACTATGGCTACACCTTC. This sequence encodes CASSLGQNYGYTF.